This T cell receptor (beta chain) was recorded in a study of technical replicates of blood from a few donors. V trimming: 5 bases; J trimming: 8 bases; junction bases outside the gene matches: 14. Germline values: CDR1 SEHNR, CDR2 FQNEAQ (reference sequence). This CDR3 is built from 16 residues. Only in-frame clones appear in the TCRdb table, and some are missing; sequencing was by immunoSEQ multiplex PCR. The profile shows about 68,000 clones, about 97% of them singletons. This clonotype was sampled from a human donor in good health. Material for sequencing was T cells isolated from PBMCs. The J gene is TRBJ1-4, the V gene TRBV7-9; 7 nucleotides match TRBD1. The CDR3 bases are TGTGCCAGCAGCACCCGACAGGGTGTACGTGGAGAAAAACTGTTTTTT. Encoded protein: CASSTRQGVRGEKLFF.